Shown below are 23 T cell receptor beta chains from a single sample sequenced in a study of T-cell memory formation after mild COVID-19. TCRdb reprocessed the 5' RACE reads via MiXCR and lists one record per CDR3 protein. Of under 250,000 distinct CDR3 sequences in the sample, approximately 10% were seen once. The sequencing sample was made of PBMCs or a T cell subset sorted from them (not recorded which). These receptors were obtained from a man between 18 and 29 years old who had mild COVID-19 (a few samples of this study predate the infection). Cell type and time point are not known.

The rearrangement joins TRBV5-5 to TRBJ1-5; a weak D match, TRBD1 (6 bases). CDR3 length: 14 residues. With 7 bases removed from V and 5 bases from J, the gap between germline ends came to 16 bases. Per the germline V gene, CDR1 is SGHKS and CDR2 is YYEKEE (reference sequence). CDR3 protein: CASSLGPGDQPQHF. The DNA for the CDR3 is TGTGCCAGCTCCCTAGGGCCAGGGGATCAGCCCCAGCATTTT.

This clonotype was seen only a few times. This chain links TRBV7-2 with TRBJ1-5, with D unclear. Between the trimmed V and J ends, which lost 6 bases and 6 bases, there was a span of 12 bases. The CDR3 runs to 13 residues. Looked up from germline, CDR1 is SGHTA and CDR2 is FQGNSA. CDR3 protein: CASSFALGQPQHF. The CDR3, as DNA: TGTGCCAGCAGTTTCGCGTTGGGTCAGCCCCAGCATTTT.

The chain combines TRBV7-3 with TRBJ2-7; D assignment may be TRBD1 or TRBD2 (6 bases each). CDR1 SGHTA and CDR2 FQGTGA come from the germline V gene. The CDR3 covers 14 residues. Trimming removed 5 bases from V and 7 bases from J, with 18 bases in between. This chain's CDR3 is CASSPHAGQGEQYV. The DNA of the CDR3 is TGTGCCAGCAGCCCTCACGCGGGACAAGGGGAGCAGTACGTC.

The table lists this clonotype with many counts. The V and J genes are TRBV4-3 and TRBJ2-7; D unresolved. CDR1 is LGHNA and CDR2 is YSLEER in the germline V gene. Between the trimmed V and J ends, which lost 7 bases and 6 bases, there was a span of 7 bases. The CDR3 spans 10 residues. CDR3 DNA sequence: TGCGCCAGCACAGAGAGCGAGCAGTACGTC. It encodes CASTESEQYV.

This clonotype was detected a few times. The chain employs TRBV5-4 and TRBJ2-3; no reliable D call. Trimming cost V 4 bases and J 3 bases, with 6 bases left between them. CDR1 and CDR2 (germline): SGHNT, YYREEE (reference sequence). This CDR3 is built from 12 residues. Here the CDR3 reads CASSMGTDTQYF. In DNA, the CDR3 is TGTGCCAGCAGCATGGGAACAGATACGCAGTATTTT.

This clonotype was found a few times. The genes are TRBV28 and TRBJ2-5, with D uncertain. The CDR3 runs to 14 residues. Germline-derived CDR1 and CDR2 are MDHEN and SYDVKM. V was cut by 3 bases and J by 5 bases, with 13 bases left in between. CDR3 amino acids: CASSLEGRTETQYF. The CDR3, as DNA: TGTGCCAGCAGTTTGGAAGGTCGAACGGAGACCCAGTACTTC.

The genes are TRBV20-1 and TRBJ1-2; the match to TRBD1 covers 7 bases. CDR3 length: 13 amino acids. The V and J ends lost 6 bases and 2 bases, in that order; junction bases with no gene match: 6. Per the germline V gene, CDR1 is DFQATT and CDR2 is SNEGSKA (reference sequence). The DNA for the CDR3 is TGCAGTGCCCCGGACAGGACAAACTATGGCTACACCTTC. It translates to CSAPDRTNYGYTF.

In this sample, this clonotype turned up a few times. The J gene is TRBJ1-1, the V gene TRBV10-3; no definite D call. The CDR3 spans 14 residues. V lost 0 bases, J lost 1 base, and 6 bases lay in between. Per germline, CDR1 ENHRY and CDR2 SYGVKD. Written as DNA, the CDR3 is TGTGCCATCAGTGAGTCTCTCCCGAACACTGAAGCTTTCTTT. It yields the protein CAISESLPNTEAFF.

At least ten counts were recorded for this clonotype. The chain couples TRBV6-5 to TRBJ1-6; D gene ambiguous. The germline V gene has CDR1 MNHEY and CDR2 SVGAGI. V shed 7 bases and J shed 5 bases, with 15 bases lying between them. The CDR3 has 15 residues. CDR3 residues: CASTFLWGNNSPLHF. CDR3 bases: TGTGCCAGCACCTTTTTGTGGGGAAATAATTCACCCCTCCACTTT.

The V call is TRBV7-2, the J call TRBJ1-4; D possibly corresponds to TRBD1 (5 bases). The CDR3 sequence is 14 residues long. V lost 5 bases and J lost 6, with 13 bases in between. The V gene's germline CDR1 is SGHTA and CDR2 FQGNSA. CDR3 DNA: TGTGCCAGCAGCCTCGGACACCATGATGAAAAACTGTTTTTT. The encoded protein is CASSLGHHDEKLFF.

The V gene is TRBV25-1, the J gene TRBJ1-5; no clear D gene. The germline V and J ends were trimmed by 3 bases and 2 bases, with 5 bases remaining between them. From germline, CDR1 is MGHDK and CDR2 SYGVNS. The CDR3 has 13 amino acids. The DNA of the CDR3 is TGTGCCAGCAGTGAGTCGGGCAATCAGCCCCAGCATTTT. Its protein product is CASSESGNQPQHF.

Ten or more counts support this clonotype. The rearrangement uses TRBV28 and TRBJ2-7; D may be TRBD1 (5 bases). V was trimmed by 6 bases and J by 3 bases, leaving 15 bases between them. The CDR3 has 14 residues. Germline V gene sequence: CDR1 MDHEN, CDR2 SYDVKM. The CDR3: CASSSQTEDYEQYV. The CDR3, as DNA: TGTGCCAGCAGCTCCCAGACAGAAGACTACGAGCAGTACGTC.

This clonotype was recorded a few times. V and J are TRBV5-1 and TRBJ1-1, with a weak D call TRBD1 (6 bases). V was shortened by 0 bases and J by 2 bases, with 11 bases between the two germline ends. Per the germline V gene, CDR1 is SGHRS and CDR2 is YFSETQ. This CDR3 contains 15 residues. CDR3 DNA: TGCGCCAGCAGCTTGGTACAGGGACACAACACTGAAGCTTTCTTT. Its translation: CASSLVQGHNTEAFF.

The CDR3, as DNA: TGTGCCAGCACTACCTCCGGGACAGGGGGTGTTCAGCCCCAGCATTTT. Translated, it gives CASTTSGTGGVQPQHF. The rearrangement uses TRBV28 and TRBJ1-5, with 11 bases that match TRBD1. Looked up from germline, CDR1 is MDHEN and CDR2 is SYDVKM. The CDR3 sequence is 16 residues long. The V segment lost 7 bases and the J segment 6 bases; nucleotides outside the gene matches: 11.

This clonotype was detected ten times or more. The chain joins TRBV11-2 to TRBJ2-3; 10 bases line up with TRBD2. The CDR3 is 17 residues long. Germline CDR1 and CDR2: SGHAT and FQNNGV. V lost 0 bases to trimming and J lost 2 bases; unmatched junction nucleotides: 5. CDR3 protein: CASSLDLLAGLTDTQYF. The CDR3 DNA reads TGTGCCAGCAGCTTAGATCTACTAGCGGGGCTCACAGATACGCAGTATTTT.

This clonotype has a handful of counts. CDR3 nucleotides: TGTGCCAGCAGGGCGGGACCTCACGAGACCCAGTACTTC. Amino acid sequence: CASRAGPHETQYF. V usage is TRBV5-6 and J usage is TRBJ2-5; D possibly corresponds to TRBD2 (6 bases). Germline V gene sequence: CDR1 SGHDT, CDR2 YYEEEE. This CDR3 comprises 13 residues. The V gene lost 5 bases and the J gene lost 5 bases, with 13 bases spanning the gap.

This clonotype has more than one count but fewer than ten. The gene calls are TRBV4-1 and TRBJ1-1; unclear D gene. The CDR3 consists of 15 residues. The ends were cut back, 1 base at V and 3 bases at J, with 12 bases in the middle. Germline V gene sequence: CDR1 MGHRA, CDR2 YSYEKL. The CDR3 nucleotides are TGCGCCAGCAGCCAAGGGCAAAGTTGGTACACTGAAGCTTTCTTT. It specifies CASSQGQSWYTEAFF.

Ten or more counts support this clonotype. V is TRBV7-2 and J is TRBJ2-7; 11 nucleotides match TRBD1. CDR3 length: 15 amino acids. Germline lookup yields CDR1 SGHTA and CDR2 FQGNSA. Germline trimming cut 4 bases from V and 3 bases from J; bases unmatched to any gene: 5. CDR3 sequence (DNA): TGTGCCAGCAGCTACGGACAGGGGGCGCGCTACGAGCAGTACTTC. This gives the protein CASSYGQGARYEQYF.

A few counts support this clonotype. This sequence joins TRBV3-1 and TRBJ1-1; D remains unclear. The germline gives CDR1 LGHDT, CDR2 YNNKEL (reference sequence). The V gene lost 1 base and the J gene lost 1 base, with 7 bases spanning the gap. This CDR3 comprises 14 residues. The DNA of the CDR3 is TGTGCCAGCAGCCAAGGGCCGAAGAACACTGAAGCTTTCTTT. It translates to CASSQGPKNTEAFF.

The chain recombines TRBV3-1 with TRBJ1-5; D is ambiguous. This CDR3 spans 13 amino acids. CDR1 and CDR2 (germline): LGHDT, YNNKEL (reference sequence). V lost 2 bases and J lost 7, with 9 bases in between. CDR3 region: CASSQRILQPQHF. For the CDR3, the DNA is TGTGCCAGCAGCCAACGGATCTTGCAGCCCCAGCATTTT.

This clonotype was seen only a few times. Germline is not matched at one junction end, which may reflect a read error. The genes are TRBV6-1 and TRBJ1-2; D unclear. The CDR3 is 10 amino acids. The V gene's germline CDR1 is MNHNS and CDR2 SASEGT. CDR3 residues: CASSEPGPVF. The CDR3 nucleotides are TGTGCCAGCAGTGAACCGGGCCCGGTCTTC.

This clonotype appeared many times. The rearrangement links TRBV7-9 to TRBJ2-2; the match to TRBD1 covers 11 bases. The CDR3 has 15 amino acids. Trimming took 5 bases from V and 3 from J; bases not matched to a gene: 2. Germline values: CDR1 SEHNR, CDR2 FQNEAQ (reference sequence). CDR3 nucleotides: TGTGCCAGCAGCCCGGGACAGGGGGACACCGGGGAGCTGTTTTTT. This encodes CASSPGQGDTGELFF. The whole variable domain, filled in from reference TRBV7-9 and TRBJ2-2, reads DTGVSQNPRHKITKRGQNVTFRCDPISEHNRLYWYRQTLGQGPEFLTYFQNEAQLEKSRLLSDRFSAERPKGSFSTLEIQRTEQGDSAMYLCASSPGQGDTGELFFGEGSRLTVL.

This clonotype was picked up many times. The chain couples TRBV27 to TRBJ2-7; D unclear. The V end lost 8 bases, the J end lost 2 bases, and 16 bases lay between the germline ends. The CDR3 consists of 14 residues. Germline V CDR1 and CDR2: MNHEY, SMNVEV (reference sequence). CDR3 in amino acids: CASREAQPPYEQYF. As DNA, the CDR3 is TGTGCCAGCCGAGAAGCGCAGCCACCCTACGAGCAGTACTTC.